This T cell receptor beta chain is from a study of T cells after posttransplantation cyclophosphamide listed by TCRdb under 2016. As for the study more broadly: T cell repertoire reconstitution was tracked by TRB sequencing after myeloablative bone marrow transplantation in which posttransplantation cyclophosphamide was used as GVHD prophylaxis. Because TRA and TRB clonality correlated tightly in 9 samples, later TCR analyses were limited to TRB. Blood from every one of the 34 PTCy patients who had 1-year posttransplant specimens underwent TRB sequencing. Public TRB sequences were compared against a database of over 3,000 sequences linked to responses to pathogens, tumor antigens, self-antigens and alloantigens. In 3 patients, up to about 3 additional blood samples taken between 2 and 5.2 years after transplant also underwent TRB sequencing, as did pretransplant blood from a handful of patients. Antigen receptor sequencing covered samples from 30 to 40 PTCy-treated patients and approximately 15 of their related bone marrow donors. Paper-wide results and their limitations: The TRB repertoires of T cells infiltrating skin or the GI tract showed only limited overlap with the TRB repertoires found in blood. At 1-2 months, donor-recipient similarity was low but rose over the first year, and the later blood repertoires were often dominated by donor CD8+ memory clones. Across the 45 to 55 patients, TRB clonality was highly associated with recipient CMV seropositivity and CMV reactivation, and diversity with PTCy was similar to that in the CNI/methotrexate controls.

Genomic DNA was used for TRB sequencing, which was performed with the immunoSEQ assay at survey resolution or with the hsTCRB kit. The source study handled its data this way. The immunoSEQ software was used for initial read processing, and the LymphoSeq R package was used for repertoire analyses. For each TRB dataset, clonality was calculated as 1 minus normalized Shannon entropy, and the Gini coefficient was computed as well. Phenotypes of unsorted samples were inferred by mapping TRB sequences from sorted subsets of the recipient or donor onto the same recipient's unsorted samples. In TCRdb, the immuneACCESS table is reduced to in-frame sequences with V and J assigned. These tables do not hold every clone; where another copy was compared, an unresolved V gene accounts for under half, and the others remain unexplained. D and trimming were read from the DNA, whereas the V and J calls and clone size are those reported in that table. This sample has over 20,000 clones in its table, and roughly 98% of those were observed once. Clones ranked in the top ten supply 0.1% to 0.15% of the sample.

Related bone marrow donors provided peripheral blood samples on the day of marrow donation. Viable CD3+CD4+ or CD3+CD8+ cells that were CCR7+CD45RA+CD45RO-CD95-CD27+CD28+ were classified as naive T cells. Mononuclear cells from peripheral blood and bone marrow were separated by Ficoll-Hypaque density centrifugation and then cryopreserved. CD4+ and CD8+ T cells, including naive and memory subsets, were sorted by FACS on a FACSAria II. Regarding this clone: Its antigen remains unidentified. No quality values exist for individual bases; no much larger clone is one base distant.

The V and J ends are trimmed by 3 bases and 3 bases, leaving 9 bases between them. The CDR3 measures 13 amino acids from cysteine to phenylalanine. CDR3 DNA only is kept here, 39 bases in frame from base 1. Per the germline V gene (reference sequence), LNHDA is the CDR1 and SQIVND is the CDR2. Specimen: naive CD8+ T cells sorted from PBMCs. Recombination joined TRBV19 with TRBJ2-7; TRBD2 is a weak D gene call, 5 bases matching. The receptor comes from a man aged 35-49 years in good health, CMV-negative, and a related stem cell transplant donor. The CDR3 corresponds to CASSIGLVYEQYF. The nucleotide sequence is TGTGCCAGTAGTATCGGACTTGTCTACGAGCAGTACTTC.